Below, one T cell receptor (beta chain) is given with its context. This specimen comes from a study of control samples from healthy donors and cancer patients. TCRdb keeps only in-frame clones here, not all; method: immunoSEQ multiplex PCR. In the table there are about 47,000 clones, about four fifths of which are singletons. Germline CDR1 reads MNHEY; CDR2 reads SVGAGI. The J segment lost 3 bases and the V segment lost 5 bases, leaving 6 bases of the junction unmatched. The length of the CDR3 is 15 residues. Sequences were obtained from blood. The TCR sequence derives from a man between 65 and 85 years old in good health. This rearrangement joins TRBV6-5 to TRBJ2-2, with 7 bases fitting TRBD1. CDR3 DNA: TGTGCCAGCAGTCACAGGGGCCCGGACACCGGGGAGCTGTTTTTT. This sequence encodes CASSHRGPDTGELFF.